This T cell receptor (beta chain) was obtained from a study of T-cell reconstitution after alpha-beta-depleted transplantation in children. Study-wide findings and caveats: One year post-transplant, T-cell counts and diversity were largely derived from T cells produced anew. Reportedly, alpha-beta T cells present about two months post-transplant originated from several hundred expanded clones of graft origin. Some patients' high day-60 TCRbeta diversity was traced to surviving recipient T cells and thymic progenitors.

In the case of this clonotype: The antigen is unknown.

The authors prepared the TCRbeta library with unique molecular identifiers. TCRdb reanalysed the PCR reads using MiXCR and keeps one entry per CDR3 protein. The sample includes around 490,000 distinct CDR3 sequences, approximately 10% of them seen just once. The CDR3 length is 14 residues. Trimming cost V 4 bases and J 8 bases, with 15 bases left between them. CDR1 and CDR2 from the germline V gene are MNHEY and SVGEGT. This chain joins TRBV6-2 or TRBV6-3 and TRBJ2-4, with D tentatively TRBD1 (6 bases). The sequenced sample was PBMCs, mostly from graft donor cells, obtained 180 days after TCRalphabeta/CD19-depleted stem cell transplant. This receptor was taken from a female patient aged 2-9 years who had a stem cell transplant for aplastic anemia, so the T cells may come from the graft donor. This CDR3 is CASSSIRQVHIQYF. CDR3 coding DNA: TGTGCCAGCAGTTCCATCCGACAGGTTCACATTCAGTACTTC.